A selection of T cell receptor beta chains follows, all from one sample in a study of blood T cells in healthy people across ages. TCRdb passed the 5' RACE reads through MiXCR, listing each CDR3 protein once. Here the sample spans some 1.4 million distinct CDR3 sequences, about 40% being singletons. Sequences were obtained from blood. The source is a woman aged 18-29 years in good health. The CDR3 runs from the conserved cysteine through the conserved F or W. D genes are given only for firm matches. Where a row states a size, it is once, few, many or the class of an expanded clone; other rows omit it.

CDR3 DNA: TGTGCTAGTGGTTTGGTAGTGGCCCGGGAACTCTCCGGACATGGCTACACCTTC; CDR3 protein: CASGLVVARELSGHGYTF; V gene: TRBV12-5; D gene: -; J gene: TRBJ1-2; clone size: few
CDR3 DNA: TGCAGTGCTAGAGGCCAGACTAGCGGACTCACAGATACGCAGTATTTT; CDR3 protein: CSARGQTSGLTDTQYF; V gene: TRBV20-1; D gene: TRBD2; J gene: TRBJ2-3; clone size: -
CDR3 DNA: TGCAGTGCTAGACCTAGCGGCAAAAACATTCAGTACTTC; CDR3 protein: CSARPSGKNIQYF; V gene: TRBV20-1; D gene: TRBD2; J gene: TRBJ2-4; clone size: -
CDR3 DNA: TGTGCCAGCAACCACCGGGATACGCAGTATTTT; CDR3 protein: CASNHRDTQYF; V gene: TRBV3-1; D gene: -; J gene: TRBJ2-3; clone size: few
CDR3 DNA: TGTGCCACCACCTCTGGCGCACTAGCCAACAATGAGCAGTACTTC; CDR3 protein: CATTSGALANNEQYF; V gene: TRBV15; D gene: -; J gene: TRBJ2-7; clone size: few
CDR3 DNA: TGCGCCAGCAGCCAGTCTAGCGGGAGGGGTGGAGAGACCCAGTTCTTC; CDR3 protein: CASSQSSGRGGETQFF; V gene: TRBV4-1; D gene: TRBD2; J gene: TRBJ2-1; clone size: -
CDR3 DNA: TGCGCCAGCAGCCCTGGAACTAGGTTTGATGAAAAACTGTTTTTT; CDR3 protein: CASSPGTRFDEKLFF; V gene: TRBV5-1; D gene: -; J gene: TRBJ1-4; clone size: -
CDR3 DNA: TGTGCCAGCAGTTTATCCGAGGGCTACGAGCAGTACTTC; CDR3 protein: CASSLSEGYEQYF; V gene: TRBV28; D gene: -; J gene: TRBJ2-7; clone size: few
CDR3 DNA: TGTGCCAGCAGCTTAGCGCTAGAGACGGTCCACTACAATGAGCAGTACTTC; CDR3 protein: CASSLALETVHYNEQYF; V gene: TRBV7-2; D gene: -; J gene: TRBJ2-7; clone size: few
CDR3 DNA: TGCGCCAGCAGCCAAGTGGGAGGGAGCGTAATTCGCTACACCTTC; CDR3 protein: CASSQVGGSVIRYTF; V gene: TRBV4-1; D gene: -; J gene: TRBJ1-2; clone size: few
CDR3 DNA: TGCAGTGCTGGGCATGGGTACTACACAGATACGCAGTATTTT; CDR3 protein: CSAGHGYYTDTQYF; V gene: TRBV20-1; D gene: -; J gene: TRBJ2-3; clone size: -
CDR3 DNA: TGTGCCAGCAGCTTAGAAAAGGGTAGCGCTGAAGCTTTCTTT; CDR3 protein: CASSLEKGSAEAFF; V gene: TRBV7-3; D gene: -; J gene: TRBJ1-1; clone size: -
CDR3 DNA: TGTGCCTGGAGGTCTAAGCCACACACAGATATGCAGTATTTT; CDR3 protein: CAWRSKPHTDMQYF; V gene: TRBV30; D gene: -; J gene: TRBJ2-3; clone size: -
CDR3 DNA: TGTGCCAGCAGCGTAGGTCTCCTTTCCGGGACAGGGGAAGAGCAGTACTTC; CDR3 protein: CASSVGLLSGTGEEQYF; V gene: TRBV9; D gene: TRBD1; J gene: TRBJ2-7; clone size: -
CDR3 DNA: TGTGCCAGCAGCCTCGCAGAGGAGCAGTACTTC; CDR3 protein: CASSLAEEQYF; V gene: TRBV3-1; D gene: -; J gene: TRBJ2-5; clone size: few